Following are 20 T cell receptor beta chains from one sample sequenced in a study of blood T cell repertoires in COVID-19. Clones were sequenced by immunoSEQ multiplex PCR, and TCRdb holds only the in-frame ones, with some missing. The sample gives around 250,000 clones, 82% of which show up once; roughly 3% is in the top ten. Sequenced input: peripheral blood. The receptor source for this set is a woman aged 18-29 years with acute or convalescent COVID-19.

V usage is TRBV14 and J usage is TRBJ2-7; 9 positions agree with TRBD1. The V and J ends lost 8 bases and 4 bases, in that order; junction bases with no gene match: 9. The CDR3 runs 14 residues. Germline CDR1 is SGHDN and CDR2 is FVKESK. The CDR3 is CASSSGQGGYEQYF. DNA of the CDR3: TGTGCCAGCTCCTCGGGACAGGGAGGTTACGAGCAGTACTTC.

The J gene is TRBJ1-6, the V gene TRBV9; 9 nucleotides line up with TRBD1. The CDR3 loop spans 17 amino acids. The germline gives CDR1 SGDLS, CDR2 YYNGEE. J lost 1 base, V lost 5 bases, and 7 bases had no gene match. In nucleotides, the CDR3 is TGTGCCAGCAGTCCAGGGACAGGGTCTTCCTATAATTCACCCCTCCACTTT. Its protein product is CASSPGTGSSYNSPLHF.

The sample holds one count of this clone. CDR3 nucleotide sequence: TGTGCCAGCAGTTTACAGGGGGCCTCCTACGAGCAGTACTTC. Amino acid sequence: CASSLQGASYEQYF. This chain links TRBV28 with TRBJ2-7; 8 bases are shared with TRBD1. The CDR3 sequence is 14 residues long. V lost 2 bases and J lost 0; bases outside the gene matches: 0. Germline V gene sequence: CDR1 MDHEN, CDR2 SYDVKM. Variable domain in full (rest from reference TRBV28 and TRBJ2-7): DVKVTQSSRYLVKRTGEKVFLECVQDMDHENMFWYRQDPGLGLRLIYFSYDVKMKEKGDIPEGYSVSREKKERFSLILESASTNQTSMYLCASSLQGASYEQYFGPGTRLTVT.

This chain joins TRBV15 and TRBJ2-1, with 9 bases that match TRBD2. Germline trimming cut 6 bases from V and 7 bases from J; bases unmatched to any gene: 10. The CDR3 is 15 residues long. Germline V gene sequence: CDR1 LNHNV, CDR2 YYDKDF (reference sequence). In nucleotides, the CDR3 is TGTGCCACCAGGGTTGCGGGAGGGTGGGGGAATGAGCAGTTCTTC. Translated: CATRVAGGWGNEQFF.

The J gene is TRBJ1-2, the V gene TRBV3-1 (or the pseudogene TRBV3-2); the match to TRBD1 covers 9 bases. J gave up 6 bases and V 4 bases, and 6 bases lay outside the gene matches. Germline CDR1 LGHDT, CDR2 YNNKEL (reference sequence). The CDR3 is 14 amino acids. The CDR3 nucleotides are TGTGCCAGCAGCCGGACAGGGGTTCAGGATGGCTACACCTTC. Its protein product is CASSRTGVQDGYTF.

The chain has TRBV18 and TRBJ1-6, with TRBD1 matching over 11 bases. CDR1 is KGHSH, CDR2 LQKENI, per germline. The CDR3 totals 16 residues. V gave up 0 bases and J gave up 9 bases; unmatched junction bases: 4. CDR3 DNA: TGTGCCAGCTCACCACCGTCCGGGACAGGGGGTTCACCCCTCCACTTT. Its translation is CASSPPSGTGGSPLHF. The entire variable domain, with the rest obtained from reference TRBV18 and TRBJ1-6, is as follows: NAGVMQNPRHLVRRRGQEARLRCSPMKGHSHVYWYRQLPEEGLKFMVYLQKENIIDESGMPKERFSAEFPKEGPSILRIQQVVRGDSAAYFCASSPPSGTGGSPLHFGNGTRLTVT.

This clone was seen more than once but under ten times. The rearrangement links TRBV28 to TRBJ1-5; D remains ambiguous. The CDR3 runs 17 residues. V was trimmed by 4 bases and J by 7 bases, leaving 23 bases between them. Germline V CDR1 and CDR2: MDHEN, SYDVKM. The CDR3 bases are TGTGCCAGCAGTTGGAATGGCCGAGGATTATCGTACCAGCCCCAGCATTTT. Translated, it gives CASSWNGRGLSYQPQHF.

V and J are TRBV2 and TRBJ2-3; 11 nucleotides align to TRBD1. This CDR3 is built from 16 residues. Germline CDR1 SNHLY, CDR2 FYNNEI. V lost 6 bases, J lost 4 bases, and 9 bases stayed unmatched. The CDR3 DNA is TGTGCCAGCAGCTTAGGGACAGGGGGTGCCCCAGATACGCAGTATTTT. Translation gives CASSLGTGGAPDTQYF.

This clone was picked up many times. The CDR3 DNA sequence: TGTGCCAGCAGCTTAGGAGTGGCAGGGGCCTATGGCTACACCTTC. It translates to CASSLGVAGAYGYTF. The V and J genes are TRBV7-9 and TRBJ1-2; D is perhaps TRBD1 (6 bases). The CDR3 consists of 15 residues. V gave up 1 base and J gave up 4 bases, with 13 bases separating them. Germline V gives CDR1 SEHNR, CDR2 FQNEAQ (reference sequence). Full variable domain (outside the CDR3, taken from reference TRBV7-9 and TRBJ1-2): DTGVSQNPRHKITKRGQNVTFRCDPISEHNRLYWYRQTLGQGPEFLTYFQNEAQLEKSRLLSDRFSAERPKGSFSTLEIQRTEQGDSAMYLCASSLGVAGAYGYTFGSGTRLTVV.

Only one count was recorded for this clone. V gene TRBV10-3 combines with J gene TRBJ2-5; 13 nucleotides line up with TRBD2. The CDR3 has 13 residues. The V and J ends lost 11 bases and 3 bases, in that order; junction bases with no gene match: 3. Germline-derived CDR1 and CDR2 are ENHRY and SYGVKD. CDR3 loop: CASGLAGEETQYF. CDR3 bases: TGTGCCTCCGGACTAGCGGGAGAAGAGACCCAGTACTTC.

The rearrangement uses TRBV28 and TRBJ2-1; the D gene is possibly TRBD2 (6 bases). Germline V lookup: CDR1 MDHEN, CDR2 SYDVKM. V lost 3 bases and J lost 6, with 15 bases in between. This CDR3 contains 15 residues. CDR3 in amino acids: CASSLFWQGGNEQFF. The CDR3 DNA sequence: TGTGCCAGCAGTTTGTTCTGGCAGGGAGGCAATGAGCAGTTCTTC.

This clone was detected only once. The gene calls are TRBV18 and TRBJ2-1; D remains ambiguous. Trimming shortened V by 0 bases and J by 6 bases, and 9 bases separated the two germline ends. The CDR3 has 14 residues. From germline, CDR1 is KGHSH and CDR2 LQKENI. The CDR3 reads CASSPPTQTNEQFF. CDR3 bases: TGTGCCAGCTCACCACCTACACAGACCAATGAGCAGTTCTTC. The full variable domain, in which reference TRBV18 and TRBJ2-1 provide the parts outside the CDR3, is NAGVMQNPRHLVRRRGQEARLRCSPMKGHSHVYWYRQLPEEGLKFMVYLQKENIIDESGMPKERFSAEFPKEGPSILRIQQVVRGDSAAYFCASSPPTQTNEQFFGPGTRLTVL.

The rearrangement links TRBV5-1 to TRBJ1-6; D gene unclear. Germline V CDR1 and CDR2: SGHRS, YFSETQ. Trimming shortened V by 0 bases and J by 4 bases, and 11 bases separated the two germline ends. CDR3 length equals 16 residues. The CDR3 sequence: CASSLDQAMYNSPLHF. As DNA, the CDR3 is TGCGCCAGCAGCTTGGACCAAGCTATGTATAATTCACCCCTCCACTTT.

The gene calls are TRBV29-1 and TRBJ2-1, with D possibly being TRBD2 (6 bases). The CDR3 runs 15 residues. Trimming cost V 2 bases and J 2 bases, with 13 bases left between them. Germline CDR1 is SQVTM and CDR2 is ANQGSEA. This CDR3 is CSVERVGGAYNEQFF. DNA of the CDR3: TGCAGCGTTGAAAGGGTGGGGGGAGCCTACAATGAGCAGTTCTTC.

The chain combines TRBV18 with TRBJ2-3; D unresolved. V was cut by 3 bases and J by 11 bases, with 9 bases left in between. CDR3 length: 11 amino acids. Germline assignment: CDR1 KGHSH and CDR2 LQKENI. CDR3 nucleotides: TGTGCCAGCTCACCGGAGTCTCGGCAGTATTTT. Translated, it gives CASSPESRQYF.

Only a few counts were recorded for this clone. The V call is TRBV19, the J call TRBJ2-1; 9 bases fit TRBD1. CDR1 is LNHDA and CDR2 is SQIVND in the germline V gene (reference sequence). This CDR3 is 15 amino acids long. Trimming took 4 bases from V and 5 from J; bases not matched to a gene: 6. The CDR3 is CASSRGDRVHNEQFF. Here the CDR3 DNA reads TGTGCCAGTAGTAGGGGGGACAGGGTTCACAATGAGCAGTTCTTC.

The chain uses TRBV9 and TRBJ1-3; D is ambiguous. The V end lost 2 bases, the J end lost 4 bases, and 7 bases lay between the germline ends. CDR3 length equals 13 residues. CDR1 is SGDLS, CDR2 YYNGEE, per germline. The CDR3 region has the DNA TGTGCCAGCAGCGTCAATCAGGGAAACACCATATATTTT. This encodes CASSVNQGNTIYF. Looking up the rest from reference TRBV9 and TRBJ1-3 gives the full variable domain: DSGVTQTPKHLITATGQRVTLRCSPRSGDLSVYWYQQSLDQGLQFLIQYYNGEERAKGNILERFSAQQFPDLHSELNLSSLELGDSALYFCASSVNQGNTIYFGEGSWLTVV.

The V call is TRBV7-9, the J call TRBJ2-7, with TRBD2 as a possible D gene (5 bases). CDR1 and CDR2 (germline): SEHNR, FQNEAQ (reference sequence). Trimming removed 4 bases from V and 4 bases from J, with 17 bases in between. The CDR3 contains 15 residues. CDR3 coding DNA: TGTGCCAGCAGCTCCGAATCACGGGGTTCGTACGAGCAGTACTTC. Residues: CASSSESRGSYEQYF.

This rearrangement joins TRBV18 to TRBJ1-2; D unresolved. Germline-derived CDR1 and CDR2 are KGHSH and LQKENI. V was shortened by 6 bases and J by 8 bases, with 13 bases between the two germline ends. The CDR3 is made up of 12 amino acids. CDR3: CASSTGVDGYTF. CDR3 DNA sequence: TGTGCCAGCTCCACCGGGGTGGACGGCTACACCTTC.

This sequence joins TRBV27 and TRBJ2-7; TRBD2 agrees at 11 bases. Looked up from germline, CDR1 is MNHEY and CDR2 is SMNVEV (reference sequence). J gave up 6 bases and V 6 bases, and 7 bases lay outside the gene matches. The CDR3 is 14 residues long. The CDR3 loop is CASRVAGGPLEQYF. CDR3 DNA sequence: TGTGCCAGCAGGGTAGCGGGAGGGCCCCTCGAGCAGTACTTC.